The clone carrying this TCR beta chain was found a few times. Its cognate antigen is unknown. This sample was taken from a study of T cell responses to AZD1222 COVID-19 vaccine. Overall study results and limits: No repertoire was sampled before or during the peak T cell response, only after it. Clonal diversity was possibly underestimated, and white British individuals and females predominated among donors. Reportedly, close to half of spike-specific TCRs are directed against unmutated variant regions. An increase in Spike-specific TCR breadth and depth was observed after two AZD1222 doses.

The method was immunoSEQ multiplex PCR; TCRdb's version includes in-frame clones alone and lacks a portion of them. The sample contains roughly 80,000 clones, about 83% of which appear only once. The junction had 14 bases not matched to a gene; V was cut back by 1 base and J by 7 bases. This CDR3 contains 17 residues. CDR1 and CDR2 (germline): SEHNR, FQNEAQ (reference sequence). Material: peripheral blood, obtained 28 days after the second AZD1222 dose. The chain carries TRBV7-9 and TRBJ2-7; 9 bases agree with TRBD2. This clonotype was obtained from an adult who received the AZD1222 COVID-19 vaccine. The CDR3 protein is CASSLVLAGSAYQEQYF. The CDR3, as DNA: TGTGCCAGCAGCTTAGTCCTAGCGGGATCGGCATATCAAGAGCAGTACTTC.